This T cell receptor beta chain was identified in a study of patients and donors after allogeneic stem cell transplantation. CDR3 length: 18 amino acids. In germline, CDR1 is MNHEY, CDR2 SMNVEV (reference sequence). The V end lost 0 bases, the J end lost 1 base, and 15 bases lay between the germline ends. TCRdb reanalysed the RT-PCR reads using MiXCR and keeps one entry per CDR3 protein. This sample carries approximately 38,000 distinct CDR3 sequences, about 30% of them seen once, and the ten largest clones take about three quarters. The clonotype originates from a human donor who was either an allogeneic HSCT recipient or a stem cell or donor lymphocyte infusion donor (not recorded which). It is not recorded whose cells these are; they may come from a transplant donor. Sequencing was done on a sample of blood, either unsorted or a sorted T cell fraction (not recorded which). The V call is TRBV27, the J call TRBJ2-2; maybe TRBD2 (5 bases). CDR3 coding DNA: TGTGCCAGCAGTTTATCGACCATTCTAGCCAGGAACACCGGGGAGCTGTTTTTT. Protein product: CASSLSTILARNTGELFF.